This is a list of T cell receptor beta chains from one sample in a study of T-cell reconstitution after alpha-beta-depleted transplantation in children. MiXCR, run by TCRdb on the PCR reads, gives a single entry per CDR3 protein. The sample records hundreds of thousands of distinct CDR3 sequences, roughly 10% being singletons. Sequenced here: PBMCs from the stem cell graft donor, sampled from the stem cell graft. These receptors all come from a human donor who donated a stem cell graft to a child with acute myeloid leukemia. The CDR3 runs from the conserved cysteine through the conserved F or W. A D gene is named only where the DNA matches it firmly. The size entry is marked missing in some rows and otherwise reads once, few, many or a size class.

>TRBJ2-2|TRBV11-3|few|.
CASSPGITGELFF
TGTGCCAGCAGCCCGGGGATTACCGGGGAGCTGTTTTTT
>TRBJ1-2|TRBV2|many|.
CASSETTWGYTF
TGTGCCAGCAGTGAAACCACGTGGGGCTACACCTTC
>TRBJ2-5|TRBV6-2/TRBV6-3|.|TRBD1
CASTYSGQGMTQYF
TGTGCCAGCACTTACTCCGGACAGGGGATGACCCAGTACTTC
>TRBJ2-3|TRBV27|many|.
CASSLATSYPQYF
TGTGCCAGCAGTTTAGCTACTAGTTATCCCCAGTATTTT
>TRBJ2-1|TRBV11-2|.|TRBD2
CASSSLAGEGEQFF
TGTGCCAGCAGCTCTCTAGCGGGAGAGGGTGAGCAGTTCTTC
>TRBJ2-1|TRBV20-1|.|.
CSASFAETYNEQFF
TGCAGTGCTAGTTTTGCGGAAACCTACAATGAGCAGTTCTTC
>TRBJ2-5|TRBV9|.|TRBD2
CASTGASGTQETQYF
TGTGCCAGCACCGGAGCTAGCGGGACCCAAGAGACCCAGTACTTC
>TRBJ2-7|TRBV5-1|once|.
CASSPGKQGSEQYF
TGCGCCAGCAGCCCCGGGAAACAGGGTTCCGAGCAGTACTTC
>TRBJ2-7|TRBV9|many|.
CASSKGRLSSYEQYF
TGTGCCAGCAGCAAGGGCCGCCTTAGCTCCTACGAGCAGTACTTC
>TRBJ2-3|TRBV3-1|many|TRBD2
CASSQTSGAGVYF
TGTGCCAGCAGCCAAACTAGCGGGGCAGGGGTATATTTT
>TRBJ2-1|TRBV4-3|.|TRBD2
CASSQDVAGGYNEQFF
TGCGCCAGCAGCCAAGATGTAGCGGGAGGCTACAATGAGCAGTTCTTC
>TRBJ2-2|TRBV24-1|few|TRBD1
CATSDDRGVFF
TGTGCCACCAGTGACGACAGGGGAGTGTTTTTT
>TRBJ2-1|TRBV29-1|few|TRBD2
CSVEGQREGYEQFF
TGCAGCGTTGAAGGCCAGCGGGAGGGCTATGAGCAGTTCTTC
>TRBJ2-1|TRBV7-2|.|.
CASSSGAFLYNEQFF
TGTGCCAGCAGTTCTGGGGCGTTCCTCTACAATGAGCAGTTCTTC
>TRBJ2-3|TRBV5-5|many|.
CASSLVPGASTDTQYF
TGTGCCAGCAGCTTGGTGCCGGGCGCTAGCACAGATACGCAGTATTTT
>TRBJ2-2|TRBV6-1|few|.
CASSSGMNTGELFF
TGTGCCAGCAGCTCGGGCATGAACACCGGGGAGCTGTTTTTT
>TRBJ2-7|TRBV7-9|.|TRBD1
CASSPDRGVLGQYF
TGTGCCAGCAGTCCGGACAGGGGGGTCTTGGGGCAGTACTTC
>TRBJ2-1|TRBV25-1|few|.
CASSELAGDHNEQFF
TGTGCCAGCAGTGAGCTTGCGGGTGACCACAATGAGCAGTTCTTC
>TRBJ2-2|TRBV7-3|few|TRBD1
CASSSQQGTGELFF
TGTGCCAGCAGCTCTCAACAGGGGACCGGGGAGCTGTTTTTT
>TRBJ2-1|TRBV20-1|many|TRBD1
CSARRPRQGPYNEQFF
TGCAGTGCTAGACGTCCGAGACAGGGACCCTACAATGAGCAGTTCTTC
>TRBJ1-2|TRBV4-3|.|.
CASSQNGGARGYTF
TGCGCCAGCAGCCAAAATGGGGGGGCGCGGGGCTACACCTTC
>TRBJ2-1|TRBV6-2/TRBV6-3|many|.
CASSRTSYNEQFF
TGTGCCAGCAGTCGGACAAGCTACAATGAGCAGTTCTTC
>TRBJ1-2|TRBV5-5|.|.
CASSSGNYGYTF
TGTGCCAGCAGCTCCGGGAACTATGGCTACACCTTC